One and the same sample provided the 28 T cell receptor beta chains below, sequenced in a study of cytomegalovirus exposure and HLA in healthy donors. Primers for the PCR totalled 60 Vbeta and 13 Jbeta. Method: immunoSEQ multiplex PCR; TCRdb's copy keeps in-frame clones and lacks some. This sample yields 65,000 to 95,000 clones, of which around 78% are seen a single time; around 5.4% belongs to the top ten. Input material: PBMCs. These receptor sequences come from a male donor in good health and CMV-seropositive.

The chain's CDR3 is CASSPRHLEGNTIYF. In nucleotides, the CDR3 is TGTGCCAGCTCACCAAGGCACCTGGAGGGAAACACCATATATTTT. The rearrangement uses TRBV18 and TRBJ1-3, with D unresolved. V dropped 2 bases and J dropped 4 bases, with 12 bases sitting between them. Germline CDR1 reads KGHSH; CDR2 reads LQKENI. CDR3 length: 15 amino acids.

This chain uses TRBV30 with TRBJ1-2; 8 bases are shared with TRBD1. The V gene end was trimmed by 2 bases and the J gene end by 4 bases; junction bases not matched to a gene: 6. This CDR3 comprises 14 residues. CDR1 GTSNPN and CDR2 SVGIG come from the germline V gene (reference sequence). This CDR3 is CAWSFDRGAYGYTF. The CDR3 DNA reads TGTGCCTGGAGTTTCGACAGGGGTGCCTATGGCTACACCTTC.

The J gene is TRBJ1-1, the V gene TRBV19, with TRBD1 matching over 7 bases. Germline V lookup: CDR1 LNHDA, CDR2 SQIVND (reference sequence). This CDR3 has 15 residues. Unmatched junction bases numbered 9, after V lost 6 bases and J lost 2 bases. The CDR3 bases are TGTGCCAGTAGCCACCGGGACAGCCTAAACACTGAAGCTTTCTTT. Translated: CASSHRDSLNTEAFF.

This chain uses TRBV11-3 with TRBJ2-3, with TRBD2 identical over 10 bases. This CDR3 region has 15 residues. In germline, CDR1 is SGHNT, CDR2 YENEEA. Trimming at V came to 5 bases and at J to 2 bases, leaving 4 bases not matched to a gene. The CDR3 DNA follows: TGTGCCAGCAGCCTAGGGACTAGCGACACAGATACGCAGTATTTT. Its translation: CASSLGTSDTDTQYF.

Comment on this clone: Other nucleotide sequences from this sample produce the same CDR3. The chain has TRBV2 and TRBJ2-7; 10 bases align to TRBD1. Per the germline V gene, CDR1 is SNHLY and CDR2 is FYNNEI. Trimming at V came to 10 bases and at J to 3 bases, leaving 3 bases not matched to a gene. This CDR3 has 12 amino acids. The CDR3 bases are TGTGCCACCAGGACAGGGGGCTACGAGCAGTACTTC. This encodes CATRTGGYEQYF. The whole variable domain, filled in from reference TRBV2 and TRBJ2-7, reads EPEVTQTPSHQVTQMGQEVILRCVPISNHLYFYWYRQILGQKVEFLVSFYNNEISEKSEIFDDQFSVERPDGSNFTLKIRSTKLEDSAMYFCATRTGGYEQYFGPGTRLTVT.

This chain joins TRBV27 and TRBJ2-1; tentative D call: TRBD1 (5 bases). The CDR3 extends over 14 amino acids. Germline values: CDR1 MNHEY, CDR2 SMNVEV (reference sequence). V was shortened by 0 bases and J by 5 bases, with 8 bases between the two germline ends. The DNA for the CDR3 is TGTGCCAGCAGTTTATCGGGGCCAAACAATGAGCAGTTCTTC. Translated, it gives CASSLSGPNNEQFF.

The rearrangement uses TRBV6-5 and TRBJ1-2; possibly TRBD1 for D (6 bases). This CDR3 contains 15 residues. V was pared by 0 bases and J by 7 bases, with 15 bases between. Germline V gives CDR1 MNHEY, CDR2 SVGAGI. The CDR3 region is CASSYSGAGQCGYTF. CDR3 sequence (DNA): TGTGCCAGCAGTTACTCGGGGGCAGGACAATGTGGCTACACCTTC.

The CDR3 DNA reads TGTGCCAGCAGTTTAGACGGGGGGATTTATGGCTACACCTTC. It encodes CASSLDGGIYGYTF. The chain has TRBV28 and TRBJ1-2; the D gene is possibly TRBD1 (5 bases). V gave up 2 bases and J gave up 5 bases, with 12 bases separating them. Germline loops: CDR1 MDHEN, CDR2 SYDVKM. The CDR3 has 14 residues.

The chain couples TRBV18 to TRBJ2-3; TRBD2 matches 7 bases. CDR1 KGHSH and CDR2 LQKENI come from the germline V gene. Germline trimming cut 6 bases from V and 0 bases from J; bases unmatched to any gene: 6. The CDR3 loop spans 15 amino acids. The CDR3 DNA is TGTGCCAGCTCCCGTAGCGGGCTTAGCACAGATACGCAGTATTTT. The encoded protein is CASSRSGLSTDTQYF.

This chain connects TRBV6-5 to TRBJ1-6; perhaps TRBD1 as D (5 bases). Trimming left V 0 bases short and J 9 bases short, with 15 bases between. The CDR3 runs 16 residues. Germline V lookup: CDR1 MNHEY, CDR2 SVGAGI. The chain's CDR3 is CASSYSSGVLGSPLHF. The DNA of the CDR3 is TGTGCCAGCAGTTACTCCTCGGGGGTTCTCGGTTCACCCCTCCACTTT.

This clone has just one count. For the CDR3, the DNA is TGTGCCAGCAGGGTACAGGGTGGCACTGAAGCTTTCTTT. As protein: CASRVQGGTEAFF. The rearrangement links TRBV28 to TRBJ1-1; possibly TRBD1 for D (6 bases). The germline CDR1 and CDR2 sequences are MDHEN and SYDVKM. The CDR3 loop spans 13 amino acids. Trimming cost V 6 bases and J 4 bases, with 12 bases left between them.

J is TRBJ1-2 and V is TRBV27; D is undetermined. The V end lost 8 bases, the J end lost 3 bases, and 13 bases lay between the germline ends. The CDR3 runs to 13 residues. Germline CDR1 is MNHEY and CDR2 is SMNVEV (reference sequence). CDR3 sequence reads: CASRSSAYYGYTF. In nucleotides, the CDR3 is TGTGCCAGCCGTAGTAGTGCTTACTATGGCTACACCTTC.

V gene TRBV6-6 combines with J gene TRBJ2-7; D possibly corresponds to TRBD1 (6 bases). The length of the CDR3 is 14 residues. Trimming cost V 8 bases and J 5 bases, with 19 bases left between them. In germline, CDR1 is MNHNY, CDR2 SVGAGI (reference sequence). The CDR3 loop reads CASRPGETTHEQYF. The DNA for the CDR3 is TGTGCCAGCCGACCAGGGGAAACTACCCACGAGCAGTACTTC.

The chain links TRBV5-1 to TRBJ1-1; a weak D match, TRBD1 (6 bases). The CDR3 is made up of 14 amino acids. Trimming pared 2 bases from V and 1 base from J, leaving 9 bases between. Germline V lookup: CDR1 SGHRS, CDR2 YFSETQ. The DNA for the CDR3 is TGCGCCAGCAGCTTTTTGGGACAGAACACTGAAGCTTTCTTT. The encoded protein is CASSFLGQNTEAFF.

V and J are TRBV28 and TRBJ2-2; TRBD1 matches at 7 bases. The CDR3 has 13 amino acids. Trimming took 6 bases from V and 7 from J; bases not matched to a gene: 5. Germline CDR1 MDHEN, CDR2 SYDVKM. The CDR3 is CASRQGSVGELFF. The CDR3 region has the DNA TGTGCCAGCAGACAGGGGTCGGTCGGGGAGCTGTTTTTT.

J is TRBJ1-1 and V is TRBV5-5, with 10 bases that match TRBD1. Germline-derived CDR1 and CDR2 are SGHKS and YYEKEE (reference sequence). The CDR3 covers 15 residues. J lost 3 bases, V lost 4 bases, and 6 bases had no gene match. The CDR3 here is CASSRQGAMYTEAFF. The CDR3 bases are TGTGCCAGCAGCAGACAGGGGGCAATGTACACTGAAGCTTTCTTT.

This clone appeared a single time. The CDR3 DNA is TGTGCCAGCAGTTCCCCCCGGGACTACTACTACGAGCAGTACTTC. Amino acids: CASSSPRDYYYEQYF. This rearrangement joins TRBV28 to TRBJ2-7, with 7 positions matching TRBD2. CDR3 length: 15 amino acids. V shed 4 bases, J shed 3 bases, and the junction held 9 bases outside the gene matches. Per germline, CDR1 MDHEN and CDR2 SYDVKM. The variable domain in full, completed from reference TRBV28 and TRBJ2-7, reads DVKVTQSSRYLVKRTGEKVFLECVQDMDHENMFWYRQDPGLGLRLIYFSYDVKMKEKGDIPEGYSVSREKKERFSLILESASTNQTSMYLCASSSPRDYYYEQYFGPGTRLTVT.

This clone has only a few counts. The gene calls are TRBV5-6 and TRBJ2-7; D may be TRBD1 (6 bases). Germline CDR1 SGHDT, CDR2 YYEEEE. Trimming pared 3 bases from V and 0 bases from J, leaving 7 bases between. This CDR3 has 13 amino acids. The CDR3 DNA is TGTGCCAGCAGCTGGGGGCCCTCCTACGAGCAGTACTTC. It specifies CASSWGPSYEQYF.

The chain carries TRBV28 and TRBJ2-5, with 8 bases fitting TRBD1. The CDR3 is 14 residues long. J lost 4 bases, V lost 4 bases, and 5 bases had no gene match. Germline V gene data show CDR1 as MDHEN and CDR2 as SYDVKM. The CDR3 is CASSSQTGVETQYF. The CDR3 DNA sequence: TGTGCCAGCAGTTCCCAGACAGGGGTAGAGACCCAGTACTTC.

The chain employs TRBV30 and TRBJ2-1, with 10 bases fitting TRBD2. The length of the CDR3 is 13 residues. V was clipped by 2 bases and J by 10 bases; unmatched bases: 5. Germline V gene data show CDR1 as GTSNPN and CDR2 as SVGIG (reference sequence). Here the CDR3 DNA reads TGTGCCTGGAGTTCAGCGGGAGGGGGGGAGCAGTTCTTC. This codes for CAWSSAGGGEQFF.

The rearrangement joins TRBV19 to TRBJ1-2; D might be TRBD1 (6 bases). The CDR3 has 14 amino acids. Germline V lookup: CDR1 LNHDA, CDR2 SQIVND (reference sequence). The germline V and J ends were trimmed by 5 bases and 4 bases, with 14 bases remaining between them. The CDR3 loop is CASSFRTAVYGYTF. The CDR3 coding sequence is TGTGCCAGTAGTTTTCGGACAGCAGTCTATGGCTACACCTTC.

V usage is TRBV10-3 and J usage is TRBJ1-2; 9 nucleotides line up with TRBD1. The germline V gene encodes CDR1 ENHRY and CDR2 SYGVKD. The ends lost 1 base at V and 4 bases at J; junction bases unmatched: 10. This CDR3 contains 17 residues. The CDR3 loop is CAISELRSGQGIYGYTF. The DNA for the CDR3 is TGTGCCATCAGTGAGTTACGTAGTGGACAGGGGATCTATGGCTACACCTTC.

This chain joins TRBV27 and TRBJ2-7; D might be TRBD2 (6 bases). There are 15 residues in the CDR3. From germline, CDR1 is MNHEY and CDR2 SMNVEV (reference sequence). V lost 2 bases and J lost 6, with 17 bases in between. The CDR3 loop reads CASSLGSVWRGEQYF. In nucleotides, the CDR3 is TGTGCCAGCAGTTTAGGGTCTGTGTGGCGGGGCGAGCAGTACTTC.

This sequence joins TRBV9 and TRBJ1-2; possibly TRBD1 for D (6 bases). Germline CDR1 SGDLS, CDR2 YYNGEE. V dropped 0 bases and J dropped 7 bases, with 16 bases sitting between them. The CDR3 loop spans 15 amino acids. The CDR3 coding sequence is TGTGCCAGCAGCGTAGAGGCGCAGGGGACCCGTGGCTACACCTTC. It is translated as CASSVEAQGTRGYTF.

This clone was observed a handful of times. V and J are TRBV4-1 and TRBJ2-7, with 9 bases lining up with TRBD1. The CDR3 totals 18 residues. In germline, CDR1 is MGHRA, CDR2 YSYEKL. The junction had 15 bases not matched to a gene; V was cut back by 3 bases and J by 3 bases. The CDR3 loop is CASSQIIVPGTGFYEQYF. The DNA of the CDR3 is TGCGCCAGCAGCCAGATAATAGTCCCCGGGACAGGGTTCTACGAGCAGTACTTC.

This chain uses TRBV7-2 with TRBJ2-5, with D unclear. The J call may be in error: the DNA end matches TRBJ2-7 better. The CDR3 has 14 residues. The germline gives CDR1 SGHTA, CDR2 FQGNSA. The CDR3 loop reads CASSLVGVAYEQYF. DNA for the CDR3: TGTGCCAGCAGCTTAGTGGGTGTAGCTTACGAGCAGTACTTC.

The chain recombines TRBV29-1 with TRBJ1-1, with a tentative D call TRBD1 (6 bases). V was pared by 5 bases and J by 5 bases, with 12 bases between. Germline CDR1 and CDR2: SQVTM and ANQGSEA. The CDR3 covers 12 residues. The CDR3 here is CSVYDRQTEAFF. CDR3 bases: TGCAGCGTTTATGACAGGCAGACTGAAGCTTTCTTT.

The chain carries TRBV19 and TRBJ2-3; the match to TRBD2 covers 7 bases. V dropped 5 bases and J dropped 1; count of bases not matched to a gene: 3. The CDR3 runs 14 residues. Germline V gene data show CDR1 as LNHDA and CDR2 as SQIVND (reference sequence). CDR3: CASSPGGGTDTQYF. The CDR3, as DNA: TGTGCCAGTAGTCCGGGGGGTGGCACAGATACGCAGTATTTT.